Listed here are 9 T cell receptor beta chains from one sample, sequenced in a study of blood T cell repertoires in COVID-19. Some clones are missing from TCRdb's copy, which holds only in-frame ones; the method was immunoSEQ multiplex PCR. The sample has about 51,000 clones, around 90% seen once; the top ten hold around 2.7%. The sequenced material came from peripheral blood. The receptor source for this set is a man aged 50-60 years with active COVID-19.

The V gene is TRBV6-5, the J gene TRBJ1-2; 9 bases match TRBD1. V dropped 8 bases and J dropped 3; count of bases not matched to a gene: 10. Germline assignment: CDR1 MNHEY and CDR2 SVGAGI. The CDR3 is 15 amino acids. The CDR3 coding sequence is TGTGCCAGCGGGCCCCGACAGGGGGTGGACTATGGCTACACCTTC. This codes for CASGPRQGVDYGYTF.

V and J are TRBV29-1 and TRBJ1-1; D gene unclear. Trimming removed 1 base at V and 1 base at J, with 7 bases between. This CDR3 is built from 13 residues. Germline V gene sequence: CDR1 SQVTM, CDR2 ANQGSEA. The CDR3 sequence is CSVEGDKNTEAFF. The CDR3 region has the DNA TGCAGCGTTGAAGGAGACAAGAACACTGAAGCTTTCTTT. Variable domain in full (rest from reference TRBV29-1 and TRBJ1-1): SAVISQKPSRDICQRGTSLTIQCQVDSQVTMMFWYRQQPGQSLTLIATANQGSEATYESGFVIDKFPISRPNLTFSTLTVSNMSPEDSSIYLCSVEGDKNTEAFFGQGTRLTVV.

The genes are TRBV5-1 and TRBJ2-1, with D tentatively TRBD1 (6 bases). Deletions cut 7 bases from V and 9 bases from J, with 26 bases between. The germline CDR1 and CDR2 sequences are SGHRS and YFSETQ. The CDR3 runs 16 residues. Here the CDR3 DNA reads TGCGCCAGCCGCACTCCGGGACAACGAAAAGGAGGTGAGCAGTTCTTC. Residues: CASRTPGQRKGGEQFF.

The V gene is TRBV13, the J gene TRBJ2-7; 9 positions agree with TRBD1. The germline V gene encodes CDR1 PRHDT and CDR2 FYEKMQ (reference sequence). V dropped 1 base and J dropped 5; count of bases not matched to a gene: 9. The CDR3 loop spans 16 amino acids. CDR3 nucleotides: TGTGCCAGCAGCTTAGAGGGGACAGGGTTCCGGAACGAGCAGTACTTC. Protein: CASSLEGTGFRNEQYF.

The gene calls are TRBV5-1 and TRBJ2-5; D ambiguous. The germline CDR1 and CDR2 sequences are SGHRS and YFSETQ. V lost 1 base and J 1 base, leaving 11 bases between the germline ends. CDR3 length: 15 residues. CDR3 in amino acids: CASSLFEWSQETQYF. The CDR3 region has the DNA TGCGCCAGCAGCTTGTTTGAGTGGTCCCAAGAGACCCAGTACTTC.

V is TRBV12-3 or TRBV12-4 and J is TRBJ2-4, with D possibly TRBD1 on 6 matching bases. The length of the CDR3 is 13 residues. V was trimmed by 0 bases and J by 16 bases, leaving 16 bases between them. The chain's CDR3 is CASSLAGGQREYF. As DNA, the CDR3 is TGTGCCAGCAGTTTAGCAGGGGGTCAGAGGGAATACTTC.

This sequence joins TRBV11-3 and TRBJ1-2; 7 nucleotides line up with TRBD1. The CDR3 length is 16 residues. Germline assignment: CDR1 SGHNT and CDR2 YENEEA. J was trimmed by 4 bases and V by 1 base; bases with no gene match: 9. CDR3 loop: CASSLVVPGTAYGYTF. In DNA, the CDR3 is TGTGCCAGCAGCTTAGTCGTCCCTGGGACAGCCTATGGCTACACCTTC. Supplemented by reference TRBV11-3 and TRBJ1-2, the full variable domain reads EAGVVQSPRYKIIEKKQPVAFWCNPISGHNTLYWYLQNLGQGPELLIRYENEEAVDDSQLPKDRFSAERLKGVDSTLKIQPAELGDSAVYLCASSLVVPGTAYGYTFGSGTRLTVV.

The rearrangement links TRBV18 to TRBJ2-5, with a tentative D call TRBD1 (5 bases). V gave up 5 bases and J gave up 5 bases, with 12 bases separating them. Germline lookup yields CDR1 KGHSH and CDR2 LQKENI. The CDR3 covers 13 residues. CDR3 nucleotides: TGTGCCAGCTCAACCAGGGTCCAGGAGACCCAGTACTTC. Amino acids: CASSTRVQETQYF.

The V gene is TRBV20-1, the J gene TRBJ1-6; D is uncertain. Germline V gene sequence: CDR1 DFQATT, CDR2 SNEGSKA (reference sequence). CDR3 length: 15 residues. Trimming took 6 bases from V and 0 from J, leaving 12 bases between them. In nucleotides, the CDR3 is TGCAGTGCCAGTCGAGAGAGCTCCTATAATTCACCCCTCCACTTT. Its protein is CSASRESSYNSPLHF.